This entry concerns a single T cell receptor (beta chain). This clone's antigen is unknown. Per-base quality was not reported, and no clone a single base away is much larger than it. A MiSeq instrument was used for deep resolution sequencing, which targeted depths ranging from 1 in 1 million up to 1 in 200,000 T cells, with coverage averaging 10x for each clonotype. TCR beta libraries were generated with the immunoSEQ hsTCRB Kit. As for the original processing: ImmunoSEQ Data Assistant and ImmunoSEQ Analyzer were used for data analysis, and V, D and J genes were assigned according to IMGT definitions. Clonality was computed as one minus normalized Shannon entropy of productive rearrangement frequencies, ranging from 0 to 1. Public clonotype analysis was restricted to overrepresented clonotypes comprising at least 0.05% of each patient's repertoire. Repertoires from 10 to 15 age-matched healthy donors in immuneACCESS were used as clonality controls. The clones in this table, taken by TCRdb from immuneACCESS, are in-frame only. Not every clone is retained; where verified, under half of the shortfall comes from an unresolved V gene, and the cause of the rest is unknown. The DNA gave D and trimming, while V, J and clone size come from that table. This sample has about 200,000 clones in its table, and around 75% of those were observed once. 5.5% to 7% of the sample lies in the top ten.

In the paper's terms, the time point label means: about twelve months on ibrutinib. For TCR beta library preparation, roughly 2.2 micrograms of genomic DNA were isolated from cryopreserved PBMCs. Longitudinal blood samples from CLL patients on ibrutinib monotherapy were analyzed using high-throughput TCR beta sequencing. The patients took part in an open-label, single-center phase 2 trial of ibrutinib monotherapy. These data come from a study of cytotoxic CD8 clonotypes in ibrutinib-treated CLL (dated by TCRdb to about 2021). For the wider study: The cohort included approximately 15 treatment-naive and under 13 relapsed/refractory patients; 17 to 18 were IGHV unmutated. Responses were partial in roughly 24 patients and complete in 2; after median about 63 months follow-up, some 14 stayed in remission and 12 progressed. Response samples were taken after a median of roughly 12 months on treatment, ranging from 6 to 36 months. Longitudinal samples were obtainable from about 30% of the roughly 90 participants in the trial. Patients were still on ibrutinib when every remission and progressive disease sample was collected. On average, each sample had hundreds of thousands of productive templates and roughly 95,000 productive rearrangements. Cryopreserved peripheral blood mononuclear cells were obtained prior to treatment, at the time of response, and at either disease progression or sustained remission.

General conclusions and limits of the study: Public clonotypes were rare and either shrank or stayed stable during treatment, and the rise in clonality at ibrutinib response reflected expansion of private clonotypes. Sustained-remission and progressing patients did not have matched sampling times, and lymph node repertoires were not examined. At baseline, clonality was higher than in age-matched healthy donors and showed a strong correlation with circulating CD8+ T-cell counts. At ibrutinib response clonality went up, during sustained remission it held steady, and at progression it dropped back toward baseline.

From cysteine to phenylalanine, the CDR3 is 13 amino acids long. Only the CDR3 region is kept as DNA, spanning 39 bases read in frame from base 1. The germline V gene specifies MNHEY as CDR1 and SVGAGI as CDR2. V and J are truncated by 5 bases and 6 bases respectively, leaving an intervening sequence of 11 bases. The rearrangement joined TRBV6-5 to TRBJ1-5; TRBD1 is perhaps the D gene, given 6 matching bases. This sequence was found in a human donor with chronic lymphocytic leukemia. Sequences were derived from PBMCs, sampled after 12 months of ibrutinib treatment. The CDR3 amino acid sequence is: CASSLQGSQPQHF. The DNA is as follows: TGTGCCAGCAGTCTACAGGGAAGTCAGCCCCAGCATTTT.